The TCR beta chain described here comes from a study of PD-L1 blockade in urothelial cancer. On the study more broadly: Male sex and bladder-origin urothelial cancer were recorded for about 90% of the roughly 30 patients. Patients had received 0 to 3 prior chemotherapy regimens. A median blood sample held about 150,000 T cells and about 89,000 unique TCRs.

Time point noted: peripheral blood 6 weeks after treatment start. Samples spanned pretreatment and treatment, with 1 to 8 time points per patient. Clones were read by immunoSEQ multiplex PCR, and TCRdb kept only the in-frame ones, dropping some. The sample records about 76,000 clones, around 93% being singletons. The clonotype comes from a woman older than 75 with urothelial cancer. The material was PBMCs, obtained around atezolizumab (anti-PD-L1) treatment.

CDR3 in amino acids: CASSLGDRVAEAFF. The CDR3 DNA reads TGCGCCAGCAGCTTGGGGGACAGGGTGGCTGAAGCTTTCTTT. The J gene is TRBJ1-1, the V gene TRBV5-1; 9 bases line up with TRBD1. Germline lookup yields CDR1 SGHRS and CDR2 YFSETQ. The CDR3 loop spans 14 amino acids. With V trimmed by 0 bases and J by 6 bases, 3 bases remained unmatched.